A selection of T cell receptor beta chains follows, all from one sample in a study of blood T cell repertoires in COVID-19. Produced via immunoSEQ multiplex PCR; TCRdb's table is partial and in-frame only. The repertoire consists of 94,000 or so clones, with just over 85% occurring once and the leading ten covering approximately 8.7%. Material: peripheral blood. These receptors were taken from a woman in her 70s with acute or convalescent COVID-19. The CDR3 runs from the conserved cysteine through the conserved F or W. Each record gives: clone size, V gene, D gene, J gene, CDR3 DNA, CDR3 protein. A D gene is named only where the DNA matches it firmly. The size field is filled for only some rows; it gives once, few, many or a size class.

NA	TRBV20-1	NA	TRBJ1-1	TGCAGCAGAGGGCACCACACTGAAGCTTTCTTT	CSRGHHTEAFF
NA	TRBV15	TRBD1	TRBJ1-2	TGTGCCACCAGTCGAGAAGCGGGACAGGGATCTGGCTACACCTTC	CATSREAGQGSGYTF
NA	TRBV2	TRBD1	TRBJ2-1	TGTGCCAGCGGACAGGGTGAGCAGTTCTTC	CASGQGEQFF
NA	TRBV29-1	TRBD2	TRBJ2-1	TGCAGCGGAGGACTAGCGGGAGTTTATGAGCAGTTCTTC	CSGGLAGVYEQFF
NA	TRBV25-1	NA	TRBJ1-6	TGTGCCAGCAGTGAATATTCCGGCGGAGGGAATTCACCCCTCCACTTT	CASSEYSGGGNSPLHF
NA	TRBV6-5	TRBD2	TRBJ2-3	TGTGCCAGTTCTAGCGGGAGTCCGCCAGATACGCAGTATTTT	CASSSGSPPDTQYF
NA	TRBV9	TRBD2	TRBJ2-3	TGTGCCAGCAGCGTAGTTGCCGGGAGGGATACGCAGTATTTT	CASSVVAGRDTQYF
NA	TRBV20-1	NA	TRBJ1-5	TGCAGTGCTAGTACCATGACAGGAACAAATCAGCCCCAGCATTTT	CSASTMTGTNQPQHF
once	TRBV4-2	NA	TRBJ2-2	TGTGCCAGCAGCCAAGGCGACGGACAGAACACCGGGGAGCTGTTTTTT	CASSQGDGQNTGELFF
NA	TRBV2	NA	TRBJ2-7	TGTGCCAGCAGTGAACGCAGGGCCTACGAGCAGTACTTC	CASSERRAYEQYF
NA	TRBV24-1	TRBD2	TRBJ2-1	TGTGCCACCATGCGGCGGGGGAACAATGAGCAGTTCTTC	CATMRRGNNEQFF
NA	TRBV28	NA	TRBJ2-7	TGTGCCAGCAGTTTTTTGTTAGTTAGCCAATCCTACGAGCAGTACTTC	CASSFLLVSQSYEQYF
NA	TRBV11-2	NA	TRBJ2-7	TGTGCCAGCAGCTTAGGGTGGGCCAGCTCCTACGAGCAGTACTTC	CASSLGWASSYEQYF
NA	TRBV6-5	TRBD1	TRBJ1-5	TGTGCCAGCACAACAATCACAGGGGTAACGCAGCCCCAGCATTTT	CASTTITGVTQPQHF
NA	TRBV7-3	NA	TRBJ2-1	TGTGCCAGCAGCTTAACCGGGACACCTTACAATGAGCAGTTCTTC	CASSLTGTPYNEQFF
NA	TRBV15	TRBD1	TRBJ1-2	TGTGCCACCAGCAGATCCAGACAGGGTCTGGGCTATGGCTACACCTTC	CATSRSRQGLGYGYTF
once	TRBV27	NA	TRBJ2-7	TGTGCCAGCATGGGGGGGGCTTCCTACGAGCAGTACTTC	CASMGGASYEQYF
NA	TRBV5-1	NA	TRBJ2-3	TGCGCCAGCAGCTTGGTGGGCGGGAAGAACACAGATACGCAGTATTTT	CASSLVGGKNTDTQYF
NA	TRBV10-1	NA	TRBJ2-1	TGCGCCAGCAGTGAGCCTAACAATGAGCAGTTCTTC	CASSEPNNEQFF
NA	TRBV28	TRBD2	TRBJ2-7	TGTGCCAGCAGGCCAGACGGGAGGGGAAGTCGTTTCGAGTACTTC	CASRPDGRGSRFEYF
NA	TRBV4-1	NA	TRBJ1-4	TGCGCCAGCAGTCCGGTGCCGAAAGCAACTAATGAAAAACTGTTTTTT	CASSPVPKATNEKLFF
NA	TRBV27	TRBD1	TRBJ1-1	TGTGCCAGCAGTACTCGGGACAGGGAAGCTTTCTTT	CASSTRDREAFF
once	TRBV28	NA	TRBJ2-7	TGTGCCAGCAGGGGGACAGGCTTGGGTACTAGCGAGATCTACGAGCAGTACTTC	CASRGTGLGTSEIYEQYF
NA	TRBV6-5	NA	TRBJ2-2	TGTGCCAGCAAGGACCACGGAGCGGTGGAAGGGGAGCTGTTTTTT	CASKDHGAVEGELFF
NA	TRBV24-1	TRBD1	TRBJ2-7	TGTGCCACCAGTGATGAAACCGGGACAGGCTTTGGGGAGCAGTACTTC	CATSDETGTGFGEQYF
NA	TRBV14	NA	TRBJ1-1	TGTGCCAGCAGCGAATTAACAGGGTACACTGAAGCTTTCTTT	CASSELTGYTEAFF
NA	TRBV19	TRBD1	TRBJ2-1	TGTGCCAGTAACTCCATCCGGGACAGGGTAATATCCAGTGAGCAGTTCTTC	CASNSIRDRVISSEQFF
NA	TRBV19	NA	TRBJ1-1	TGTGCCAGTAGTTCTATCCGCGTAATGAACACTGAAGCTTTCTTT	CASSSIRVMNTEAFF
NA	TRBV2	NA	TRBJ2-5	TGTGCCAGCAGCAATCGCGGAGTACCAAACGAGACCCAGTACTTC	CASSNRGVPNETQYF
NA	TRBV2	NA	TRBJ1-4	TGTGCCAGCAGTGATTCGGGGAATGAAAAACTGTTTTTT	CASSDSGNEKLFF
NA	TRBV18	NA	TRBJ2-5	TGTGCCAGCTCACCACAAGGCAGGGCCCAAGAGACCCAGTACTTC	CASSPQGRAQETQYF
NA	TRBV14	NA	TRBJ1-1	TGTGCCAGCAGCCAACCCTTTGGGGGAGGTGGGAACACTGAAGCTTTCTTT	CASSQPFGGGGNTEAFF
NA	TRBV7-9	NA	TRBJ1-1	TGTGCCAGCTGTCTCGGCACTGAAGCTTTCTTT	CASCLGTEAFF
NA	TRBV6-2/TRBV6-3	TRBD1	TRBJ2-7	TGTGCCAGCAGTGGACCGGGACAGGGGGGCTACGAGCAGTACTTC	CASSGPGQGGYEQYF
NA	TRBV30	TRBD1	TRBJ1-3	TGTGCCTGGAATAGAGGGGACAGAGATCCATTTTTT	CAWNRGDRDPFF
NA	TRBV6-5	NA	TRBJ2-3	TGTGCCAGCCTTCTGCGGGGCACAGATACGCAGTATTTT	CASLLRGTDTQYF
once	TRBV5-1	TRBD1	TRBJ1-1	TGCGCCAGCAGCGCTACGGGACAGATGAACACTGAAGCTTTCTTT	CASSATGQMNTEAFF
NA	TRBV19	NA	TRBJ2-1	TGTGCCAGTAGTATGAGAATCAATGAGCAGTTCTTC	CASSMRINEQFF
NA	TRBV10-3	TRBD2	TRBJ2-1	TGTGCCATCAGTGAGCCGACTAGCGGGACCTACAATGAGCAGTTCTTC	CAISEPTSGTYNEQFF
NA	TRBV9	TRBD2	TRBJ2-3	TGTGCCAGCAGCGTAGCTGGAGCGGGGGGGCCAGATACGCAGTATTTT	CASSVAGAGGPDTQYF
NA	TRBV9	NA	TRBJ2-3	TGTGCCAGCAGCGAGAGTGTCACAGATACGCAGTATTTT	CASSESVTDTQYF
NA	TRBV29-1	TRBD1	TRBJ1-2	TGCAGCGTTGAAGATCGCCGGGACAGGGATGGCTACACCTTC	CSVEDRRDRDGYTF
NA	TRBV7-3	NA	TRBJ2-1	TGTGCCAGCAGCTTAAGGACCAGCAGGGTCTCCTACAATGAGCAGTTCTTC	CASSLRTSRVSYNEQFF
once	TRBV5-4	NA	TRBJ2-5	TGTGCCAGCAGCTCTGGGGGCCGTAGCAGGGCGGAGACCCAGTACTTC	CASSSGGRSRAETQYF
NA	TRBV19	TRBD2	TRBJ2-5	TGTGCCAGTAGTATACGAGGCGGGAGGATTGGAGAGACCCAGTACTTC	CASSIRGGRIGETQYF